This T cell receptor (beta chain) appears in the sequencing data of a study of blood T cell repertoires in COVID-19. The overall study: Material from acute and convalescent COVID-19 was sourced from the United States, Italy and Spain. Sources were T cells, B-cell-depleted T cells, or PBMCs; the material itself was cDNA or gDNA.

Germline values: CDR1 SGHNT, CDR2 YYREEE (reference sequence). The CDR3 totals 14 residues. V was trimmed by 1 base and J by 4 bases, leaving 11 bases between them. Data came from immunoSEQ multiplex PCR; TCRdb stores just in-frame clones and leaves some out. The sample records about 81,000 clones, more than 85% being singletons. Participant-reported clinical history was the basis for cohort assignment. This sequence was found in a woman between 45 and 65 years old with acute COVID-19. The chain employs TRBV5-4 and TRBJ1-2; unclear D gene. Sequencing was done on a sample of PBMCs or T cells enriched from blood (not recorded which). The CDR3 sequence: CASSLTPASYGYTF. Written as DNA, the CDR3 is TGTGCCAGCAGCTTGACACCCGCCAGCTATGGCTACACCTTC.